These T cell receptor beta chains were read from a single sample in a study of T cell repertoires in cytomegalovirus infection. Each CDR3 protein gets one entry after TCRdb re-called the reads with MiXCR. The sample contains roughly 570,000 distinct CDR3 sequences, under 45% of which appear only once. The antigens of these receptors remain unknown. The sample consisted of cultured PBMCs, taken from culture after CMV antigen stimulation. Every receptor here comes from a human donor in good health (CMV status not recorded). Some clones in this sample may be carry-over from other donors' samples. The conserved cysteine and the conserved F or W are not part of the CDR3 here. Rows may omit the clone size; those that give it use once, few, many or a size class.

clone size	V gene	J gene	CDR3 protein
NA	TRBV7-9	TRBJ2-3	ASGGQGPRTDTQY
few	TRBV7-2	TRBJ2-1	ASSFEGNNEQF
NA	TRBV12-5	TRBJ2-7	ASGFSPLAYEQY
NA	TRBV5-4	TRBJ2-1	ASRGRAGENEQF
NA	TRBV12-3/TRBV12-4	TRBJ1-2	ASSTGLAVT
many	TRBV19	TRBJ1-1	ASSPQGYTEAF
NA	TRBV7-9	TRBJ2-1	ASSRDGGEQF
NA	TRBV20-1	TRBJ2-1	SAPGQGWLNEQF
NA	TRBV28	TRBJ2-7	ASSSLRGEVPYEQY
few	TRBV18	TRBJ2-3	ASSLMGVSVSTDTQY
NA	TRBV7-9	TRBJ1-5	AAGEGNQPQH
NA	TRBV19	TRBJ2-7	ASSIDGRAYEQY
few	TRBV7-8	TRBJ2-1	ASILAGGSYNEQF
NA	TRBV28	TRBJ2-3	ASGAEVEY
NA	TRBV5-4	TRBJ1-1	ASSLEDPRMDTEAF
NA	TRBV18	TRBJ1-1	ASSPVNEGTEAF
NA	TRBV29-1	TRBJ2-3	SVQGLDHNTDTQY
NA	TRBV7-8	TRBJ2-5	ASSRVALWVETQY
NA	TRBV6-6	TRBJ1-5	ASSGGSYDNQPQH
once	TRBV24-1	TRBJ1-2	ATSDARGYGYT
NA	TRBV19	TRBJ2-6	ASSTRQGPTGANVLT
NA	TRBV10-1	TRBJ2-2	ASSISYTGELF
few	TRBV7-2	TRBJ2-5	ASSSTPSGTQY
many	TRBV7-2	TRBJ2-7	ASSLSEGYYEQY
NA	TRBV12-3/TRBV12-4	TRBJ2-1	ASSPVLLGEQF